This paragraph reports one T cell receptor (beta chain). This clonotype was found many times. The clone's antigen remains unknown. There are no base qualities to consult, and no much larger clone falls within one base. Libraries were constructed by 5' RACE. The sequencer was an Illumina HiSeq 2000. Template switching added a universal primer binding site, and the final cDNA carried a unique molecular identifier that allowed TCR cDNA molecules to be counted accurately. First-strand cDNA for TCR alpha and beta chains was synthesized from specific primers in the conserved constant-segment region. To control for contamination, every cDNA library carried two barcodes: a SMART-Mk sample barcode plus Illumina barcodes. TruSeq adapter sequences and Illumina sample barcodes were added in two successive PCR steps. Sequencing of the TCR alpha and beta cDNA libraries was done on the Illumina HiSeq platform using custom primers. Under the source paper's analysis protocol: MiGEC processed the raw reads to extract unique molecular identifiers, while MiXCR was used to determine the CDR3 positions. For each individual, recombination models were inferred using an EM algorithm with the repgenHMM and IGoR tools. The analysis of shared clonotypes was done with the tcR package in R, with sharing normalized by the product of cloneset sizes. To study raw recombination free of thymic and clonal selection effects, out-of-frame nonproductive sequences were analyzed. TCRdb itself trimmed the public reads at Q25 with fastp, ran MiXCR and retained productive beta chains. Rows with one shared CDR3 protein collapse into an entry with the most common genes and DNA. The V and J calls come from TCRdb's annotation, not from the publication. Recorded for this sample are approximately 150,000 distinct CDR3 sequences; under 4.5% of them occurred a single time. The top ten hold 8.1% of the sample.

Every donor in the study was a healthy Caucasian. Miltenyi CD45RO+ enrichment and human naive T-cell isolation kits were used to isolate memory (CD45RO+) and naive T cells from PBMC. Trimming at the junction amounts to 6 bases on V and 2 bases on J, and the germline ends lie 11 bases apart. Looking up the germline V gene yields CDR1 SQVTM and CDR2 ANQGSEA. The CDR3 starts with the cysteine, ends with the phenylalanine, and has 13 residues. The only DNA kept is the CDR3, 39 bases in frame from the first base. The sample belongs to a study of identical twins (dated by TCRdb to the mid-2010s). In terms of the full investigation: To test whether fetal clonotypes persist, the study used deep sequencing on TCR alpha and beta repertoires from monozygotic twins, unrelated adults of various ages, and cord blood. To rule out contamination, the twin experiments were replicated at different times with different library preparation protocols. General conclusions and limits of the study: Out-of-frame TCR alpha sharing in monozygotic twins was systematically underestimated by recombination models, whereas sharing between unrelated individuals was in agreement with the recombination models. Fewer insertions were carried by abundant cord blood beta clonotypes; a weaker similar trend was observed in young adult naive repertoires, while no such trend was observed in memory repertoires. Compared with coincidental sharing between unrelated individuals, an excess of low generation-probability sequences was observed among out-of-frame TCR alpha sequences shared between twins. The excess sharing between twins in beta out-of-frame sequences was weaker because fewer shared sequences reduced the signal-to-noise ratio. Because the same donors could not be followed over many years, the conclusions relied on cross-sectional statistical analysis. Invariant T cells such as MAIT and iNKT could partly confound zero-insertion analyses, though diverse VJ usage argued against this for most clonotypes.

The rearrangement joined TRBV29-1 to TRBJ1-5; a weak D assignment points to TRBD1 (6 bases agree). The sequencing sample was made of memory T cells sorted from blood. According to the study, the label for this sample's cell subset or site signals: CD45RO+ enriched T cells. The source is a man aged 18 to 29 in good health. The CDR3 has the sequence CSVGGQGNQPQHF. The DNA is TGCAGCGTGGGGGGGCAGGGCAATCAGCCCCAGCATTTT.